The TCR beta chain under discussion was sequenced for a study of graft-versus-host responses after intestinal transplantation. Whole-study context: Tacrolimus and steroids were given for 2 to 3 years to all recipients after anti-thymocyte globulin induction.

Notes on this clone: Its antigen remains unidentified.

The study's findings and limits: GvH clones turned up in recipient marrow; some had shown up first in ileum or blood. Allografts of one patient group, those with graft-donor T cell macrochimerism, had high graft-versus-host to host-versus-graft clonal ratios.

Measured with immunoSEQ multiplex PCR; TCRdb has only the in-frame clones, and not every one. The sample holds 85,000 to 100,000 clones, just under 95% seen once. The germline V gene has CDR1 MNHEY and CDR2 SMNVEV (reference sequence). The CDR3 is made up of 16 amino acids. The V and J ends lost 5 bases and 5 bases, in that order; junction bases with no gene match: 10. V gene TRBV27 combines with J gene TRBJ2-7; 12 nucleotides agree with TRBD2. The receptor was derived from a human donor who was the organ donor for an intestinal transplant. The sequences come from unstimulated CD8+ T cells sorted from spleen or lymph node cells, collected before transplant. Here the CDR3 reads CASSLGLAGRVDEQYF. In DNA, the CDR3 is TGTGCCAGCAGTCTGGGACTAGCGGGCAGAGTGGACGAGCAGTACTTC.